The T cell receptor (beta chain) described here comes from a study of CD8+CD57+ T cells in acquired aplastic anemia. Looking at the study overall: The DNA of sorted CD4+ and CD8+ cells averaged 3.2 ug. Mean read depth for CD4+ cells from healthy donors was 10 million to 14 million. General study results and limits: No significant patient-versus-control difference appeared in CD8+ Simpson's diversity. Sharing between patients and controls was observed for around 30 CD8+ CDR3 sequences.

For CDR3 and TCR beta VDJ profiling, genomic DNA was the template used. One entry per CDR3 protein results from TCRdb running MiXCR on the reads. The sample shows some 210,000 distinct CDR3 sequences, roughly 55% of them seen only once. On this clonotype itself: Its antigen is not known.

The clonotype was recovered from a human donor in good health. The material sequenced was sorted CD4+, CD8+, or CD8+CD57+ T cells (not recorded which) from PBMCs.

CDR3 coding DNA: TGTGCGTGGGGGGAGCAGTACTTC. Its translation: CAWGEQYF. V gene TRBV30 combines with J gene TRBJ2-7; D may correspond to TRBD1 or TRBD2 (5 bases each). This CDR3 contains 8 residues. CDR1 and CDR2 from the germline V gene are GTSNPN and SVGIG (reference sequence).